Each of the 25 T cell receptor beta chains below was sequenced from the same sample in a study of T cell clones after liver transplantation. Assay: immunoSEQ multiplex PCR; the TCRdb copy retains only in-frame clones and omits some. The profile shows about 9,200 clones, around four fifths of them singletons. The input for sequencing was CD8+ T cells from blood, taken at the 22-month timepoint. These TCRs come from a human patient who received a liver transplant. Part of the T cells may come from the graft donor.

J is TRBJ1-5 and V is TRBV28; D is undetermined. CDR3 length: 14 amino acids. Per the germline V gene, CDR1 is MDHEN and CDR2 is SYDVKM. The ends were cut back, 4 bases at V and 4 bases at J, with 11 bases in the middle. As DNA, the CDR3 is TGTGCCAGCAGTTCACGTACGGAGAATCAGCCCCAGCATTTT. It yields the protein CASSSRTENQPQHF.

This clone appeared a single time. The chain employs TRBV7-8 and TRBJ1-3, with D maybe TRBD1 (5 bases). Trimming shortened V by 0 bases and J by 2 bases, and 17 bases separated the two germline ends. Germline assignment: CDR1 SGHVS and CDR2 FQNEAQ. This CDR3 comprises 18 residues. CDR3 protein: CASSLAIQGLMPGNTIYF. CDR3 DNA sequence: TGTGCCAGCAGCTTAGCGATCCAGGGCCTTATGCCTGGAAACACCATATATTTT.

The V call is TRBV11-2, the J call TRBJ2-7; no definite D call. Germline CDR1 reads SGHAT; CDR2 reads FQNNGV. The CDR3 spans 13 residues. With 1 base removed from V and 4 bases from J, the gap between germline ends came to 8 bases. CDR3 amino acids: CASSLGMGYEQYF. The CDR3 coding sequence is TGTGCCAGCAGCTTAGGGATGGGGTACGAGCAGTACTTC.

This clone occurred once. The chain links TRBV6-1 to TRBJ1-2, with D perhaps matching TRBD1 (6 bases). Germline V gene lookup returns CDR1 MNHNS and CDR2 SASEGT. CDR3 length equals 14 residues. Trimming pared 0 bases from V and 4 bases from J, leaving 9 bases between. CDR3 bases: TGTGCCAGCAGTGAAGCCGACAGGTCCTATGGCTACACCTTC. Protein product: CASSEADRSYGYTF.

The chain uses TRBV2 and TRBJ2-2, with TRBD1 matching 10 bases. Germline lookup yields CDR1 SNHLY and CDR2 FYNNEI. CDR3 length: 16 amino acids. The V gene end was trimmed by 7 bases and the J gene end by 5 bases; junction bases not matched to a gene: 10. The CDR3: CASTISRDRGTGELFF. Written as DNA, the CDR3 is TGTGCCAGCACCATTAGCAGGGACAGGGGAACCGGGGAGCTGTTTTTT.

The genes are TRBV7-7 and TRBJ1-2; TRBD1 is a possible D gene (6 bases). The CDR3 covers 17 residues. CDR1 SSHAT and CDR2 FNYEAQ come from the germline V gene (reference sequence). The germline V and J ends were trimmed by 1 base and 0 bases, with 15 bases remaining between them. In DNA form, the CDR3 reads TGTGCCAGCAGCTTAGATCTTGGGGACACCGCTAACTATGGCTACACCTTC. This codes for CASSLDLGDTANYGYTF.

V usage is TRBV28 and J usage is TRBJ2-7, with D unresolved. Trimming removed 4 bases at V and 6 bases at J, with 16 bases between. Germline-derived CDR1 and CDR2 are MDHEN and SYDVKM. CDR3 length equals 14 residues. CDR3 nucleotides: TGTGCCAGCAGTTCGTCCCAGGACCCCTTCGAGCAGTACTTC. Translation gives CASSSSQDPFEQYF.

The sample holds one count of this clone. V and J are TRBV5-5 and TRBJ2-7, with D hard to call. CDR1 and CDR2 (germline): SGHKS, YYEKEE (reference sequence). CDR3 size: 18 residues. V lost 0 bases to trimming and J lost 6 bases, with 25 bases between them. This CDR3 reads CASSLADTRASLGVEQYF. The CDR3 nucleotides read TGTGCCAGCAGCTTGGCAGATACACGGGCCTCGCTTGGGGTCGAGCAGTACTTC.

The rearrangement uses TRBV29-1 and TRBJ1-1; 10 nucleotides line up with TRBD1. The CDR3 is made up of 15 amino acids. Germline trimming cut 4 bases from V and 4 bases from J; bases unmatched to any gene: 9. Per germline, CDR1 SQVTM and CDR2 ANQGSEA. The CDR3 DNA sequence: TGCAGCGTTGTAGACAGGGGGCGCAGGCTCACTGAAGCTTTCTTT. Translated, it gives CSVVDRGRRLTEAFF.

This clone was counted between two and nine times. The genes are TRBV2 and TRBJ2-7, with 8 positions matching TRBD2. Germline V CDR1 and CDR2: SNHLY, FYNNEI. Trimming cost V 4 bases and J 7 bases; bases outside gene matches: 9. CDR3 length equals 14 residues. The CDR3 region is CASSGTSRLAEQYF. Here the CDR3 DNA reads TGTGCCAGCAGTGGGACTAGCCGCCTCGCGGAGCAGTACTTC.

The chain has TRBV6-5 and TRBJ1-1, with TRBD1 identical over 7 bases. Germline V gene sequence: CDR1 MNHEY, CDR2 SVGAGI. The CDR3 covers 14 residues. The V and J ends lost 7 bases and 7 bases, in that order; junction bases with no gene match: 12. The CDR3 DNA follows: TGTGCCAGCAATCCACAGGGGTGGCGTTATGAAGCTTTCTTT. As protein: CASNPQGWRYEAFF.

CDR3 sequence (DNA): TGTGCCAGCAGCTTAAGTTCCAGTCTCACTGAAGCTTTCTTT. This gives the protein CASSLSSSLTEAFF. The rearrangement joins TRBV5-5 to TRBJ1-1; no reliable D call. The V end was cut by 2 bases, the J end by 4 bases, with 12 bases between. This CDR3 comprises 14 residues. Germline V gives CDR1 SGHKS, CDR2 YYEKEE (reference sequence).

This chain joins TRBV18 and TRBJ2-3; 8 bases are shared with TRBD1. Germline V CDR1 and CDR2: KGHSH, LQKENI. V gave up 3 bases and J gave up 3 bases; unmatched junction bases: 14. This CDR3 comprises 18 residues. The CDR3 DNA follows: TGTGCCAGCTCACCGTACCCTCCCCAGGGACAGGCAACAGATACGCAGTATTTT. It specifies CASSPYPPQGQATDTQYF.

This clone has a handful of counts. This chain uses TRBV6-5 with TRBJ2-7, with a possible D match to TRBD2 (7 bases). The V and J ends lost 8 bases and 2 bases respectively, with 13 bases between them. The CDR3 runs to 13 residues. Germline V gene data show CDR1 as MNHEY and CDR2 as SVGAGI. The CDR3 region is CASAQGGAYEQYF. CDR3 nucleotides: TGTGCCAGCGCCCAAGGGGGGGCCTACGAGCAGTACTTC.

The J gene is TRBJ2-5, the V gene TRBV2, with no clear D. The CDR3 is made up of 17 amino acids. Looked up from germline, CDR1 is SNHLY and CDR2 is FYNNEI. V dropped 6 bases and J dropped 0 bases, with 20 bases sitting between them. CDR3 protein: CASSVSLRSQHQETQYF. The DNA of the CDR3 is TGTGCCAGCAGCGTTAGCCTTAGGTCACAGCACCAAGAGACCCAGTACTTC.

This sequence joins TRBV7-8 and TRBJ2-7; a weak D match, TRBD2 (7 bases). The V and J ends lost 5 bases and 2 bases respectively, with 16 bases between them. Looked up from germline, CDR1 is SGHVS and CDR2 is FQNEAQ. The CDR3 has 15 residues. CDR3 loop: CASSPSGGAPYEQYF. In DNA, the CDR3 is TGTGCCAGCAGCCCAAGTGGGGGGGCTCCCTACGAGCAGTACTTC.

This sequence joins TRBV11-3 and TRBJ2-1; D ambiguous. This CDR3 has 13 amino acids. Germline-derived CDR1 and CDR2 are SGHNT and YENEEA. Trimming pared 2 bases from V and 8 bases from J, leaving 10 bases between. The CDR3 is CASSLRVWDEQFF. CDR3 nucleotide sequence: TGTGCCAGCAGCTTACGGGTCTGGGATGAGCAGTTCTTC.

DNA for the CDR3: TGTGCCAGCAGCGCCTGGGGGAACACCGGGGAGCTGTTTTTT. It specifies CASSAWGNTGELFF. This chain links TRBV11-2 with TRBJ2-2; no firm D call. CDR1 is SGHAT, CDR2 FQNNGV, per germline. The CDR3 covers 14 residues. Trimming took 5 bases from V and 1 from J, leaving 8 bases between them.

This chain connects TRBV21-1 to TRBJ2-7; TRBD2 is taken as the D call from the table, unchecked against the DNA. TRBV21-1 is recorded as a pseudogene. This CDR3 contains 16 residues. Here the CDR3 reads CASSKLRGASSYEQYF. Written as DNA, the CDR3 is TGTGCCAGCAGCAAATTGCGCGGGGCGAGCTCCTACGAGCAGTACTTC.

The chain employs TRBV27 and TRBJ2-2; D tentatively reads TRBD1 or TRBD2 (7 bases each). This CDR3 comprises 15 residues. From germline, CDR1 is MNHEY and CDR2 SMNVEV (reference sequence). The V gene lost 6 bases and the J gene lost 6 bases, with 17 bases spanning the gap. The CDR3 region has the DNA TGTGCCAGCAGGTCCCTCGCAGGGGGGGCCGGGGAGCTGTTTTTT. It specifies CASRSLAGGAGELFF.

The chain uses TRBV27 and TRBJ2-7; 10 nucleotides agree with TRBD1. Germline V gene sequence: CDR1 MNHEY, CDR2 SMNVEV (reference sequence). Germline trimming cut 6 bases from V and 7 bases from J; bases unmatched to any gene: 9. The CDR3 covers 14 residues. The CDR3 loop is CASSPGQGIGEQYF. CDR3 bases: TGTGCCAGCAGCCCGGGACAGGGGATAGGTGAGCAGTACTTC.

The V and J genes are TRBV27 and TRBJ1-5, with D unclear. The germline V and J ends were trimmed by 5 bases and 5 bases, with 16 bases remaining between them. Germline V lookup: CDR1 MNHEY, CDR2 SMNVEV (reference sequence). This CDR3 comprises 15 residues. The CDR3 DNA is TGTGCCAGCAGTGGCTTGAAAGGCCCGGATCAGCCCCAGCATTTT. Amino acid sequence: CASSGLKGPDQPQHF.

The gene calls are TRBV6-5 and TRBJ1-1; D is unresolved. The CDR3 covers 14 residues. Germline values: CDR1 MNHEY, CDR2 SVGAGI. V shed 8 bases and J shed 0 bases, with 13 bases lying between them. CDR3 bases: TGTGCCAGCTCACGAGACAACATGAACACTGAAGCTTTCTTT. Protein: CASSRDNMNTEAFF.

The chain carries TRBV10-3 and TRBJ2-4; D is possibly TRBD1 or TRBD2 (6 bases each). Trimming took off 1 base at V and 7 bases at J, with 11 bases between the two ends. Germline V gene lookup returns CDR1 ENHRY and CDR2 SYGVKD. The CDR3 is 14 amino acids. This CDR3 is CAISEFGGGNIQYF. In DNA form, the CDR3 reads TGTGCCATCAGTGAGTTCGGGGGCGGGAACATTCAGTACTTC.

V is TRBV30 and J is TRBJ1-1; TRBD1 might be the D (5 bases). Germline CDR1 and CDR2: GTSNPN and SVGIG (reference sequence). Trimming stripped 4 bases from V and 5 bases from J, with 14 bases between. CDR3 length: 13 amino acids. The CDR3 here is CAWKRGFGTEAFF. In DNA form, the CDR3 reads TGTGCCTGGAAAAGGGGCTTCGGGACTGAAGCTTTCTTT.